This T cell receptor beta chain was sequenced during a study of shared clonotypes between healthy human individuals. Germline CDR1 and CDR2: SEHNR and FQNEAQ (reference sequence). V was clipped by 0 bases and J by 4 bases, with 9 bases between them. CDR3 size: 15 residues. This table comes from immunoSEQ multiplex PCR, and its TCRdb copy is limited to in-frame clones, with some not included. This table holds 1.6 million or so clones, around 98.5% found once. This TCR was recovered from a man younger than 40 in good health. Input material: naive CD4+ T cells sorted from blood. Described subset: CD45RA+ positively selected. The chain is built from TRBV7-9 and TRBJ2-2; D gene unclear. The CDR3 DNA sequence: TGTGCCAGCAGCTTAGCCCAGGACCTCACCGGGGAGCTGTTTTTT. It translates to CASSLAQDLTGELFF. Drawing the rest from reference TRBV7-9 and TRBJ2-2, the complete variable domain is DTGVSQNPRHKITKRGQNVTFRCDPISEHNRLYWYRQTLGQGPEFLTYFQNEAQLEKSRLLSDRFSAERPKGSFSTLEIQRTEQGDSAMYLCASSLAQDLTGELFFGEGSRLTVL.